Following are 21 T cell receptor beta chains from one sample sequenced in a study of cytomegalovirus exposure and HLA in healthy donors. The primer mix had 60 Vbeta and 13 Jbeta primers. Using immunoSEQ multiplex PCR, the repertoire was profiled, and TCRdb retains in-frame clones only, with some absent. The table lists tens of thousands of clones, around 80% of them singletons, with around 10% in the top ten. The sample consisted of PBMCs. These receptors all come from a male donor in good health and CMV-seropositive.

The chain joins TRBV27 to TRBJ1-2; no reliable D call. Per the germline V gene, CDR1 is MNHEY and CDR2 is SMNVEV (reference sequence). Trimming left V 5 bases short and J 6 bases short, with 13 bases between. This CDR3 is built from 13 residues. CDR3 region: CASSNRLGHGYTF. CDR3 DNA sequence: TGTGCCAGCAGTAACAGACTAGGCCATGGCTACACCTTC.

The genes are TRBV6-4 and TRBJ2-1, with TRBD2 matching 15 bases. Germline V gives CDR1 MRHNA, CDR2 SNTAGT. The CDR3 runs 13 residues. The ends lost 8 bases at V and 7 bases at J; junction bases unmatched: 0. CDR3 sequence reads: CASGTSGGNEQFF. The CDR3 DNA sequence: TGTGCCAGCGGGACTAGCGGGGGGAATGAGCAGTTCTTC.

This chain connects TRBV18 to TRBJ2-7; D uncertain. Germline V gives CDR1 KGHSH, CDR2 LQKENI. The CDR3 sequence is 14 residues long. Trimming removed 0 bases at V and 2 bases at J, with 8 bases between. The CDR3 region is CASSPPNQAYEQYF. Written as DNA, the CDR3 is TGTGCCAGCTCACCACCAAATCAGGCCTACGAGCAGTACTTC.

The CDR3: CASSSGGSTDTQYF. The CDR3 DNA reads TGTGCCAGCAGTTCGGGTGGTAGCACAGATACGCAGTATTTT. V is TRBV2 and J is TRBJ2-3; D unresolved. CDR3 length equals 14 residues. Trimming left V 5 bases short and J 0 bases short, with 9 bases between. CDR1 and CDR2 from the germline V gene are SNHLY and FYNNEI.

The chain is built from TRBV5-1 and TRBJ2-2; 7 bases agree with TRBD2. The junction had 7 bases not matched to a gene; V was cut back by 3 bases and J by 2 bases. CDR3 size: 16 residues. The V gene's germline CDR1 is SGHRS and CDR2 YFSETQ. CDR3 in amino acids: CASSSPSGANTGELFF. CDR3 in DNA: TGCGCCAGCAGCTCGCCTAGCGGAGCTAACACCGGGGAGCTGTTTTTT.

V gene TRBV9 combines with J gene TRBJ2-5; 9 bases line up with TRBD1. Unmatched junction bases numbered 9, after V lost 4 bases and J lost 5 bases. Germline assignment: CDR1 SGDLS and CDR2 YYNGEE. This CDR3 contains 15 residues. The CDR3 DNA reads TGTGCCAGCAGCTCACGGACAGGGGAGGTGGAGACCCAGTACTTC. Amino acid sequence: CASSSRTGEVETQYF.

This rearrangement joins TRBV5-1 to TRBJ2-3; 7 nucleotides agree with TRBD2. CDR3 length equals 15 residues. Germline values: CDR1 SGHRS, CDR2 YFSETQ. J lost 0 bases, V lost 2 bases, and 3 bases had no gene match. The CDR3 region has the DNA TGCGCCAGCAGCTTTTCTAGCGGTAGCACAGATACGCAGTATTTT. Translated, it gives CASSFSSGSTDTQYF. Combining the CDR3 with reference TRBV5-1 and TRBJ2-3 gives the whole variable domain KAGVTQTPRYLIKTRGQQVTLSCSPISGHRSVSWYQQTPGQGLQFLFEYFSETQRNKGNFPGRFSGRQFSNSRSEMNVSTLELGDSALYLCASSFSSGSTDTQYFGPGTRLTVL.

The gene calls are TRBV7-6 and TRBJ1-6, with TRBD1 identical over 9 bases. The V gene end was trimmed by 0 bases and the J gene end by 8 bases; junction bases not matched to a gene: 2. The CDR3 has 15 residues. CDR1 and CDR2 from the germline V gene are SGHVS and FNYEAQ. CDR3 in amino acids: CASSLATGGDSPLHF. The CDR3, as DNA: TGTGCCAGCAGCTTAGCTACAGGGGGCGATTCACCCCTCCACTTT.

The CDR3 DNA is TGCAGCGTTGAGGCCAGGGGCTACGAGCAGTACTTC. Protein sequence: CSVEARGYEQYF. The rearrangement uses TRBV29-1 and TRBJ2-5; possible D gene TRBD1, 6 bases. The DNA end lines up better with TRBJ2-7; the J call may be wrong. Germline V CDR1 and CDR2: SQVTM, ANQGSEA. This CDR3 is 12 amino acids long.

This chain links TRBV7-3 with TRBJ2-1; the match to TRBD1 covers 7 bases. V lost 2 bases, J lost 7 bases, and 8 bases stayed unmatched. This CDR3 is 15 amino acids long. The V gene's germline CDR1 is SGHTA and CDR2 FQGTGA. The CDR3 is CASSLGTGVGNEQFF. The CDR3 coding sequence is TGTGCCAGCAGCTTAGGTACAGGGGTAGGGAATGAGCAGTTCTTC. Full variable domain (outside the CDR3, taken from reference TRBV7-3 and TRBJ2-1): GAGVSQTPSNKVTEKGKYVELRCDPISGHTALYWYRQSLGQGPEFLIYFQGTGAADDSGLPNDRFFAVRPEGSVSTLKIQRTERGDSAVYLCASSLGTGVGNEQFFGPGTRLTVL.

V and J are TRBV9 and TRBJ2-1; 9 bases agree with TRBD2. The CDR3 spans 16 residues. The J segment lost 7 bases and the V segment lost 0 bases, leaving 8 bases of the junction unmatched. The germline V gene has CDR1 SGDLS and CDR2 YYNGEE. The CDR3 DNA sequence: TGTGCCAGCAGCGTAGTCGGCGGGGGGGCCAGTAATGAGCAGTTCTTC. Protein product: CASSVVGGGASNEQFF. The entire variable domain, with the rest obtained from reference TRBV9 and TRBJ2-1, is as follows: DSGVTQTPKHLITATGQRVTLRCSPRSGDLSVYWYQQSLDQGLQFLIQYYNGEERAKGNILERFSAQQFPDLHSELNLSSLELGDSALYFCASSVVGGGASNEQFFGPGTRLTVL.

This chain joins TRBV5-1 and TRBJ2-7; 10 nucleotides agree with TRBD1. Germline lookup yields CDR1 SGHRS and CDR2 YFSETQ. Germline trimming cut 4 bases from V and 3 bases from J; bases unmatched to any gene: 7. The CDR3 consists of 15 residues. DNA of the CDR3: TGCGCCAGCAGCAGCGCGGGACAGGGGAGCTACGAGCAGTACTTC. Amino acids: CASSSAGQGSYEQYF.

The chain employs TRBV5-1 and TRBJ1-2; 8 bases line up with TRBD1. The CDR3 contains 15 residues. V lost 0 bases to trimming and J lost 8 bases; unmatched junction nucleotides: 9. CDR1 is SGHRS and CDR2 is YFSETQ in the germline V gene. CDR3 sequence reads: CASSLGQGILGGYTF. The CDR3 nucleotides read TGCGCCAGCAGCTTGGGACAGGGGATCTTGGGCGGCTACACCTTC.

The chain recombines TRBV2 with TRBJ2-1; 15 bases agree with TRBD2. This CDR3 has 18 amino acids. CDR1 is SNHLY, CDR2 FYNNEI, per germline. V was pared by 6 bases and J by 0 bases, with 6 bases of the junction left unmatched. Here the CDR3 DNA reads TGTGCCAGCAGAGGACTAGCGGGGGGGTCCAGCTCCTACAATGAGCAGTTCTTC. Protein product: CASRGLAGGSSSYNEQFF.

The rearrangement links TRBV18 to TRBJ1-1; 9 nucleotides align to TRBD1. The V and J ends lost 5 bases and 1 base, in that order; junction bases with no gene match: 14. The CDR3 consists of 18 residues. Germline CDR1 reads KGHSH; CDR2 reads LQKENI. The CDR3 DNA sequence: TGTGCCAGCTCAGAAAACAGGGGGCGCGTTGATTGGAACACTGAAGCTTTCTTT. It specifies CASSENRGRVDWNTEAFF.

This clone has a handful of counts. This chain uses TRBV5-1 with TRBJ1-2; a weak D match, TRBD1 (5 bases). CDR1 is SGHRS and CDR2 is YFSETQ in the germline V gene. This CDR3 comprises 16 residues. The V end was cut by 0 bases, the J end by 1 base, with 13 bases between. This CDR3 is CASSLETGGNNYGYTF. CDR3 DNA: TGCGCCAGCAGCTTGGAGACGGGGGGGAATAACTATGGCTACACCTTC.

The gene calls are TRBV7-2 and TRBJ2-6; D is possibly TRBD1 (5 bases). Germline V gives CDR1 SGHTA, CDR2 FQGNSA. The V end was cut by 3 bases, the J end by 0 bases, with 6 bases between. CDR3 length: 15 residues. CDR3 protein: CASSFRVSGANVLTF. CDR3 nucleotides: TGTGCCAGCAGCTTCAGGGTCTCTGGGGCCAACGTCCTGACTTTC. Complete variable domain (other parts from reference TRBV7-2 and TRBJ2-6): GAGVSQSPSNKVTEKGKDVELRCDPISGHTALYWYRQSLGQGLEFLIYFQGNSAPDKSGLPSDRFSAERTGGSVSTLTIQRTQQEDSAVYLCASSFRVSGANVLTFGAGSRLTVL.

This clone was detected only once. The chain recombines TRBV7-9 with TRBJ2-7, with 7 nucleotides matching TRBD1. The CDR3 has 15 residues. The V segment lost 5 bases and the J segment 6 bases; nucleotides outside the gene matches: 13. Germline V gene sequence: CDR1 SEHNR, CDR2 FQNEAQ (reference sequence). The CDR3, as DNA: TGTGCCAGCAGCGGCCGAACAGGGGCACGTTTCGAGCAGTACTTC. It yields the protein CASSGRTGARFEQYF.

The V call is TRBV13, the J call TRBJ1-3, with TRBD1 identical over 7 bases. The germline CDR1 and CDR2 sequences are PRHDT and FYEKMQ (reference sequence). This CDR3 is 14 amino acids long. Trimming removed 5 bases from V and 6 bases from J; junction bases left unmatched: 7. As DNA, the CDR3 is TGTGCCAGCAGCCGGGACAGACCGGTAAACACCATATATTTT. Amino acid sequence: CASSRDRPVNTIYF.

The J gene is TRBJ2-7, the V gene TRBV18, with 12 positions matching TRBD1. CDR1 and CDR2 from the germline V gene are KGHSH and LQKENI. CDR3 length equals 15 residues. After removal of 0 bases from V and 7 bases from J, the junction contained 4 bases not matched to a gene. CDR3 region: CASSPPGQGAGEQYF. Here the CDR3 DNA reads TGTGCCAGCTCACCACCGGGACAGGGGGCAGGAGAGCAGTACTTC.

The rearrangement links TRBV12-5 to TRBJ2-4; a weak D match, TRBD2 (7 bases). The CDR3 totals 15 residues. V lost 5 bases and J lost 1, with 12 bases in between. CDR1 and CDR2 from the germline V gene are LGHNT and FRNRAP. CDR3 region: CASGRGGSAKNIQYF. CDR3 DNA sequence: TGTGCTAGTGGTAGGGGGGGCTCGGCCAAAAACATTCAGTACTTC.